This is a list of T cell receptor beta chains from one sample in a study of PD-1 blockade in classical Hodgkin lymphoma. Using immunoSEQ multiplex PCR, the repertoire was profiled, and TCRdb retains in-frame clones only, with some absent. The sample contains approximately 7,000 clones, over 70% of which appear only once. The sequencing sample was made of peripheral blood mononuclear cells (PBMCs). The receptors here all came from a human donor with classical Hodgkin lymphoma. Both conserved end residues are part of each CDR3. The D gene is left open where the match is weak. Clone size, where shown, is once, few, many, or a class for clones that have expanded.

D	V	J	size	CDR3	DNA
TRBD1	TRBV2	TRBJ2-5	.	CASSPRQGSEETQYF	TGTGCCAGCAGCCCTCGACAGGGGTCAGAAGAGACCCAGTACTTC
TRBD1	TRBV10-2	TRBJ2-4	.	CASSIQGVPKNIQYF	TGCGCCAGCAGTATCCAGGGGGTACCCAAAAACATTCAGTACTTC
.	TRBV6-1	TRBJ2-2	.	CASSEESTGELFF	TGTGCCAGCAGTGAAGAAAGCACCGGGGAGCTGTTTTTT
TRBD1	TRBV13	TRBJ1-4	.	CASSLDVRGRGANEKLFF	TGTGCCAGCAGCTTAGATGTGAGGGGGCGCGGGGCTAATGAAAAACTGTTTTTT
TRBD2	TRBV7-9	TRBJ2-1	.	CASSRLGLAGVYNEQFF	TGTGCCAGCAGCCGCCTCGGACTAGCGGGAGTATACAATGAGCAGTTCTTC
TRBD1	TRBV7-2	TRBJ2-5	.	CASSFGQGRETQYF	TGTGCCAGCAGCTTCGGACAGGGGAGAGAGACCCAGTACTTC
.	TRBV5-1	TRBJ2-6	.	CASSASVSGANVLTF	TGCGCCAGCAGCGCCTCAGTCTCTGGGGCCAACGTCCTGACTTTC
.	TRBV5-4	TRBJ2-1	.	CASSPEGSHNEQFF	TGTGCCAGCAGCCCGGAAGGATCCCACAATGAGCAGTTCTTC
.	TRBV7-9	TRBJ2-3	.	CASSLGEVGADTQYF	TGTGCCAGCAGCTTAGGCGAGGTGGGGGCAGATACGCAGTATTTT
.	TRBV28	TRBJ1-2	.	CASSLGSWGYTF	TGTGCCAGCAGTTTAGGGAGCTGGGGCTACACCTTC
.	TRBV4-2	TRBJ1-4	.	CASSQTGPNEKLFF	TGTGCCAGCAGCCAAACAGGGCCTAATGAAAAACTGTTTTTT
.	TRBV4-1	TRBJ2-1	.	CASSQDLARFYNEQFF	TGCGCCAGCAGCCAAGACCTAGCGCGTTTTTACAATGAGCAGTTCTTC
.	TRBV19	TRBJ2-2	.	CASSLKSFNTGELFF	TGTGCCAGTAGTCTCAAGAGTTTTAACACCGGGGAGCTGTTTTTT
TRBD1	TRBV29-1	TRBJ2-7	.	CSVWTGWNSYEQYF	TGCAGCGTCTGGACAGGGTGGAATTCCTACGAGCAGTACTTC
.	TRBV2	TRBJ2-3	.	CASSELRLADTQYF	TGTGCCAGCAGTGAACTCCGACTTGCAGATACGCAGTATTTT
.	TRBV9	TRBJ2-3	few	CASSVGFTEDTDTQYF	TGTGCCAGCAGCGTAGGGTTCACGGAAGACACAGATACGCAGTATTTT